This paragraph reports one TCR beta chain. Only in-frame clones appear in the TCRdb table, and some are missing; sequencing was by immunoSEQ multiplex PCR. Altogether about 320,000 clones are present, 86% being singletons, with the ten largest covering 1.6%. Losses at the gene ends were 5 bases for V and 6 bases for J; bases not matched to a gene: 3. Germline CDR1 SGHTA, CDR2 FQGNSA. The length of the CDR3 is 15 residues. These data belong to a study of blood T cell repertoires in COVID-19. The genes are TRBV7-2 and TRBJ2-1, with 14 bases that match TRBD2. The receptor comes from a woman between 45 and 65 years old with acute or convalescent COVID-19. Sequenced: peripheral blood. The CDR3 loop reads CASSRGLAGVNEQFF. Written as DNA, the CDR3 is TGTGCCAGCAGCCGGGGACTAGCGGGAGTCAATGAGCAGTTCTTC.